The clone carrying this TCR beta chain was counted between two and nine times. TCRdb analysed the 5' RACE reads with MiXCR anew, one entry per CDR3 protein. The data contain some 250,000 distinct CDR3 sequences, more than 15% of them singletons. These data are taken from a study of T-cell memory formation after mild COVID-19. The CDR3 length is 14 residues. Trimming stripped 6 bases from V and 7 bases from J, with 17 bases between. The chain recombines TRBV5-3 with TRBJ1-5; D ambiguous. TRBV5-3 carries the ORF label, with uncertain function. Specimen: PBMCs or a T cell subset sorted from them (not recorded which). The TCR sequence derives from a man aged 18 to 30 who had mild COVID-19 (a few samples of this study predate the infection). Cell type and time point are not known. The CDR3 protein is CARTPRIGGQPQHF. CDR3 coding DNA: TGTGCCAGAACGCCCCGGATCGGAGGACAGCCCCAGCATTTT.